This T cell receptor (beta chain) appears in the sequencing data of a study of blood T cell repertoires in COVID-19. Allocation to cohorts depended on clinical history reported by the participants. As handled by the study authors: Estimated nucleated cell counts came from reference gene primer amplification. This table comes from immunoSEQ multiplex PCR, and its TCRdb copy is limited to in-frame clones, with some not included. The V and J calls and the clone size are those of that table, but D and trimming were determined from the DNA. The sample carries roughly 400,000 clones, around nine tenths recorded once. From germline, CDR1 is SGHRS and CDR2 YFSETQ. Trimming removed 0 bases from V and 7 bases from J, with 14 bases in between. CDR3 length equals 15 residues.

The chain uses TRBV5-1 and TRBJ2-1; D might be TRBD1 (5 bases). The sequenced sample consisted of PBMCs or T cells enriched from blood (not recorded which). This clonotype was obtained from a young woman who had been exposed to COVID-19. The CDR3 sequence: CASSLVGAGKNEQFF. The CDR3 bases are TGCGCCAGCAGCTTGGTAGGGGCAGGGAAGAATGAGCAGTTCTTC.